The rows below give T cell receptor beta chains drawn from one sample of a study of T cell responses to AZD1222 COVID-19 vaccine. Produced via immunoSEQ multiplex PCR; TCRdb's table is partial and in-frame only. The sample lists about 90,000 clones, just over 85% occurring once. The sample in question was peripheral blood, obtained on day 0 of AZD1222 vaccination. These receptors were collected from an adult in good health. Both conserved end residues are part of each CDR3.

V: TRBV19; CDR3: CASSIKTSGDNEQFF
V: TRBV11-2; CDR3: CASSQWGNRNEKLFF
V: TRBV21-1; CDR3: CASSKEDRGWDPYEQYF
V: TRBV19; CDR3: CASKTPGGYGYTF
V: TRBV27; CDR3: CASSLTGGPDTQYF
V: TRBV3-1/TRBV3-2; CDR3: CASSQEASGNNEQFF
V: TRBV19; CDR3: CASSLRPPTEAFF
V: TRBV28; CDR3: CASSIRDGDYGYTF
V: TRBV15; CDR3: CATSRDLSAAGQETQYF
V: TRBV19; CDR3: CASSVLRTEQFF
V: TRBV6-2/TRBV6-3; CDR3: CASSSTEPPYEQYF
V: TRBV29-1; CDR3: CSVLVRGYNTEAFF
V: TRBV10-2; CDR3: CASSERGRLSGPGTGELFF
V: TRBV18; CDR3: CASSPGFGVTDTQYF
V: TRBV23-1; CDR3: CASVRTGPYF
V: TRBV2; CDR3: CASTQDRGRETQYF
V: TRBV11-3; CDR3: CATKDRLNEKLFF
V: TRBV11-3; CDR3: CASSRKWEKNIQYF
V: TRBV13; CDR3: CASSPGDRGTDTQYF
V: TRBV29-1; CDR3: CSVSGTGSSYEQYF
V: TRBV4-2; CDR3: CASSQDPGTDSYNEQFF
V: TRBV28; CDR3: CASSLSGTAGTGELFF
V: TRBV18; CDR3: CASSPVLAASTDTQYF
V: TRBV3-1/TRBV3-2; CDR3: CASSQGRSETQYF
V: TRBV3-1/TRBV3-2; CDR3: CASSQGWDSYNEQFF
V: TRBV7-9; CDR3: CASSSLPSGANVLTF
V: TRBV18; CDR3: CASSSGTGAQYF
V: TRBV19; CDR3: CASYGQLSTEAFF
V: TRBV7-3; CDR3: CASSPPGTDTQYF
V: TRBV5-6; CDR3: CASSLDAGGYGYTF
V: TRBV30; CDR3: CAWLDRGDSYEQYF
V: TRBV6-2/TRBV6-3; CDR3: CASSTDTYSNQPQHF
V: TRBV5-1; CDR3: CASSLAGAGGPSGTEAFF
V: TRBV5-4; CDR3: CAFEGEWADTQYF
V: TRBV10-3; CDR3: CAISEDPGYGRGDQPQHF
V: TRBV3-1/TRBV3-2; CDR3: CASSLTYGPGELFF
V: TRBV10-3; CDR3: CASGGENQPQHF
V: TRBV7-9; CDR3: CASSLGFVAGELFF
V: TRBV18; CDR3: CASSPDRGYGYTF